This TCR beta chain was documented in a study of blood T cell repertoires in COVID-19. Recruits, aged roughly 18 to 90 years, lived in roughly 22 US areas. Donors were grouped by their self-reported clinical history. How the authors handled the data: Estimation of nucleated cell counts relied on the amplification of reference gene primers. The assay was immunoSEQ multiplex PCR, and TCRdb's table has in-frame clones only and misses some. V and J calls and clone size come straight from that table; D and trimming were deduced from the DNA. The sample gives 210,000 or so clones, roughly 87% of which show up once; 10% to 11% is in the top ten. The CDR3 totals 16 residues. In germline, CDR1 is SGHVS, CDR2 FQNEAQ. The J segment lost 3 bases and the V segment lost 4 bases, leaving 11 bases of the junction unmatched.

The chain has TRBV7-8 and TRBJ2-7; 8 bases map to TRBD1. The sample taken for sequencing was PBMCs or T cells enriched from blood (not recorded which). The TCR comes from a man aged 25-45 years who had recovered from COVID-19. CDR3 in amino acids: CASSSRRDRLDYEQYF. In DNA form, the CDR3 reads TGTGCCAGCAGCTCCCGTAGGGACAGGTTGGACTACGAGCAGTACTTC. Based on the CDR3 plus reference TRBV7-8 and TRBJ2-7, the full variable domain is GAGVSQSPRYKVAKRGQDVALRCDPISGHVSLFWYQQALGQGPEFLTYFQNEAQLDKSGLPSDRFFAERPEGSVSTLKIQRTQQEDSAVYLCASSSRRDRLDYEQYFGPGTRLTVT.